A selection of T cell receptor beta chains follows, all from one sample in a study of cytomegalovirus exposure and HLA in healthy donors. Profiled with immunoSEQ multiplex PCR; TCRdb holds only in-frame clones, not every one. The sample shows around 140,000 clones, roughly 80% of them seen only once. Sequencing was done on a sample of PBMCs. These TCRs come from a female donor in good health and CMV-seronegative. The CDR3 runs from the conserved cysteine through the conserved F or W. The D gene is left open where the match is weak. Size tells how often a clone was seen (once, few, many) or the class of an expanded clone, and some rows leave it out.

D,J,V,size,CDR3,DNA
NA,TRBJ2-2,TRBV28,NA,CASSRTGSTGELFF,TGTGCCAGCAGCCGCACCGGTTCGACCGGGGAGCTGTTTTTT
TRBD1,TRBJ2-1,TRBV15,NA,CATSPRVRGTNEQFF,TGTGCCACCAGCCCACGAGTCAGGGGGACCAATGAGCAGTTCTTC
NA,TRBJ2-2,TRBV29-1,NA,CSVAVPNTGELFF,TGCAGCGTTGCGGTGCCGAACACCGGGGAGCTGTTTTTT
NA,TRBJ2-1,TRBV6-4,NA,CASSDRGNNEQFF,TGTGCCAGCAGTGACAGGGGGAACAATGAGCAGTTCTTC
NA,TRBJ1-1,TRBV29-1,NA,CSVGRSRDMNTEAFF,TGCAGCGTTGGCCGATCGCGGGATATGAACACTGAAGCTTTCTTT
NA,TRBJ2-7,TRBV9,NA,CASSAGQTFYEQYF,TGTGCCAGCAGCGCCGGACAGACCTTCTACGAGCAGTACTTC
NA,TRBJ1-4,TRBV7-9,NA,CASSVAGKMELFF,TGTGCCAGCAGCGTCGCGGGGAAGATGGAACTGTTTTTT
NA,TRBJ1-5,TRBV5-5,NA,CASSLAWQGRNGPQHF,TGTGCCAGCAGCTTGGCCTGGCAGGGCCGCAATGGGCCCCAGCATTTT
TRBD1,TRBJ2-7,TRBV19,NA,CASSMDRGRYEQYF,TGTGCCAGTAGTATGGACAGGGGACGATACGAGCAGTACTTC
TRBD1,TRBJ2-7,TRBV5-8,NA,CASSWGTGVGAYEQYF,TGTGCCAGCAGCTGGGGGACAGGGGTTGGGGCTTACGAGCAGTACTTC
TRBD2,TRBJ2-3,TRBV4-1,NA,CASSQGPQSGRSTDTQYF,TGCGCCAGCAGCCAAGGGCCACAGAGCGGGAGAAGCACAGATACGCAGTATTTT
NA,TRBJ1-5,TRBV6-6,few,CASTSNREGDNQPQHF,TGTGCCAGTACTAGTAACAGGGAAGGGGACAATCAGCCCCAGCATTTT
NA,TRBJ1-3,TRBV5-1,few,CASSDGTSGNTIYF,TGCGCCAGCAGCGACGGGACATCTGGAAACACCATATATTTT
NA,TRBJ1-1,TRBV9,NA,CASSVEGGEGTEAFF,TGTGCCAGCAGCGTAGAAGGAGGGGAAGGGACTGAAGCTTTCTTT
TRBD1,TRBJ1-1,TRBV7-6,NA,CASSAGDSKNTEAFF,TGTGCCAGCAGCGCCGGGGACAGCAAGAACACTGAAGCTTTCTTT
TRBD2,TRBJ2-7,TRBV5-4,NA,CASSFPGEGEQYF,TGTGCCAGCAGCTTCCCCGGGGAGGGCGAGCAGTACTTC
NA,TRBJ2-1,TRBV7-9,NA,CASSLAGGPYNEQFF,TGTGCCAGCAGCTTAGCGGGGGGGCCATACAATGAGCAGTTCTTC
TRBD1,TRBJ1-2,TRBV28,once,CASSSGQGYYGYTF,TGTGCCAGCAGTTCGGGACAGGGCTACTATGGCTACACCTTC
TRBD1,TRBJ1-2,TRBV30,NA,CAWSLTGVGGYTF,TGTGCCTGGAGTCTTACAGGGGTAGGCGGCTACACCTTC
NA,TRBJ2-5,TRBV30,few,CACDSFQAKTQYF,TGTGCCTGCGACAGCTTCCAAGCGAAGACCCAGTACTTC
NA,TRBJ2-7,TRBV5-1,NA,CASSSDPVQGYEQYF,TGCGCCAGCAGCTCGGACCCCGTCCAGGGCTACGAGCAGTACTTC
TRBD2,TRBJ2-5,TRBV5-6,NA,CASSSTLTSGRGIETQYF,TGTGCCAGCAGCTCTACGTTGACTAGCGGGAGGGGGATAGAGACCCAGTACTTC
TRBD1,TRBJ2-5,TRBV27,few,CARPGQGQETQYF,TGTGCCAGACCGGGACAGGGCCAAGAGACCCAGTACTTC
TRBD2,TRBJ2-1,TRBV5-3,once,CARRPETSGRGIGYNEQFF,TGTGCCAGAAGACCCGAGACTAGCGGGAGGGGAATCGGCTACAATGAGCAGTTCTTC
NA,TRBJ1-2,TRBV7-9,once,CASSSLLRAYGYTF,TGTGCCAGCAGCTCCTTGTTGAGGGCGTATGGCTACACCTTC
TRBD1,TRBJ2-2,TRBV5-4,NA,CASTNPGTGDYTGELFF,TGTGCCAGCACTAATCCCGGGACAGGGGATTACACCGGGGAGCTGTTTTTT